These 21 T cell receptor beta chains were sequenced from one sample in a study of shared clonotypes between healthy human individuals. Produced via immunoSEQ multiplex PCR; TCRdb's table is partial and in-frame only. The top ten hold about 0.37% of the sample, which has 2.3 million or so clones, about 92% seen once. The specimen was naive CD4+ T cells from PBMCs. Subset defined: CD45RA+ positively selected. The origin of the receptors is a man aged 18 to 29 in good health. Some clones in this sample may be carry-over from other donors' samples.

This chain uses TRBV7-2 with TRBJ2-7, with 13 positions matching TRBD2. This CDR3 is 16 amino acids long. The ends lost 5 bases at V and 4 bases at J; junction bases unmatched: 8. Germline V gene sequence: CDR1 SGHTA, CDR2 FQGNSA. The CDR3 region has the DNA TGTGCCAGCAGCCCGCTACTAGCGGGAGGGTTGTACGAGCAGTACTTC. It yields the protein CASSPLLAGGLYEQYF.

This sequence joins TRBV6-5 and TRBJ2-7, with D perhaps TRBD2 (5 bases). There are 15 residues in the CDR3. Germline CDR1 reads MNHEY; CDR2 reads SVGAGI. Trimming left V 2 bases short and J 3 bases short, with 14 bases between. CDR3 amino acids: CASSYERGRVYEQYF. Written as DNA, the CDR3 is TGTGCCAGCAGTTACGAGCGCGGGCGTGTCTACGAGCAGTACTTC.

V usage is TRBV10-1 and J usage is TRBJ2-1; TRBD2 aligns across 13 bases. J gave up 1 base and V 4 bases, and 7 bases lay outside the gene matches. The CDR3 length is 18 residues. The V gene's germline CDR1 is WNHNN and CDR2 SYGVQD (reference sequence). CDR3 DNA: TGCGCCAGCAGTGCGGGACTAGCGGGGACGTTATCCTACAATGAGCAGTTCTTC. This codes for CASSAGLAGTLSYNEQFF.

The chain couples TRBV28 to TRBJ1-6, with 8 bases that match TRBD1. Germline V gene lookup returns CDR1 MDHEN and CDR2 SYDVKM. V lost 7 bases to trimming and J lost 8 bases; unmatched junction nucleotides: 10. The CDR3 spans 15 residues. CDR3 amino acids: CASTRGGQEYSPLHF. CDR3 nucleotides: TGTGCCAGCACCCGAGGGGGACAGGAATATTCACCCCTCCACTTT.

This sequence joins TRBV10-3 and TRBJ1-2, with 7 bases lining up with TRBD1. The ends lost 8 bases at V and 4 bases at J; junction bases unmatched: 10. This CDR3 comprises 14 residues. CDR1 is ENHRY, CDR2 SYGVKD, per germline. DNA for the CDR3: TGTGCCATCGGAAAAGACAGACAGGGCTATGGCTACACCTTC. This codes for CAIGKDRQGYGYTF.

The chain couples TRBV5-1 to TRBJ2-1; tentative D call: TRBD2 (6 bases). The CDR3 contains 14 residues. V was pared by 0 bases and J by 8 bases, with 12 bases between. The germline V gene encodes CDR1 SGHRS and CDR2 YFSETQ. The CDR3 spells CASSLVGGDHEQFF. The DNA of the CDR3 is TGCGCCAGCAGCTTGGTGGGCGGGGACCATGAGCAGTTCTTC.

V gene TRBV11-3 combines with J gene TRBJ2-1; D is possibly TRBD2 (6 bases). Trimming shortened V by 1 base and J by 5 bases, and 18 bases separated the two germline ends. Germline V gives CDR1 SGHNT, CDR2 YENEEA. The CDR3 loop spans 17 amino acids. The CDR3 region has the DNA TGTGCCAGCAGCTTAGCAGGTCCGAGACTAGAGGACAATGAGCAGTTCTTC. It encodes CASSLAGPRLEDNEQFF.

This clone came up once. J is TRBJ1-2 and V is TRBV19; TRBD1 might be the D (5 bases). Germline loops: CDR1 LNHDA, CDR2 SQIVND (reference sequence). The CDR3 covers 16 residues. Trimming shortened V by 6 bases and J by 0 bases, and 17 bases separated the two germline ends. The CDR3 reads CASSLRQTLPNYGYTF. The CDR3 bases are TGTGCCAGTAGCCTTCGACAGACACTTCCTAACTATGGCTACACCTTC.

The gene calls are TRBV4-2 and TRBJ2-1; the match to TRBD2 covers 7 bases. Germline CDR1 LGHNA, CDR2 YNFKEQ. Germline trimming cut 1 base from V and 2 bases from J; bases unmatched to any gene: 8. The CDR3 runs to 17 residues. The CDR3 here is CASSQAPRSGAYNEQFF. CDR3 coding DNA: TGTGCCAGCAGCCAAGCCCCGAGAAGCGGGGCCTACAATGAGCAGTTCTTC.

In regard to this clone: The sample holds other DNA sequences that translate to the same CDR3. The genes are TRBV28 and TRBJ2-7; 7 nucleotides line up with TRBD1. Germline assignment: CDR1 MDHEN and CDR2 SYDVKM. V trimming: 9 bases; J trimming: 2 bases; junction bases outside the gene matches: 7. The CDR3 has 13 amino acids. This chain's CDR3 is CASRDSRTYEQYF. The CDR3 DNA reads TGTGCCAGTCGGGACAGTCGGACCTACGAGCAGTACTTC.

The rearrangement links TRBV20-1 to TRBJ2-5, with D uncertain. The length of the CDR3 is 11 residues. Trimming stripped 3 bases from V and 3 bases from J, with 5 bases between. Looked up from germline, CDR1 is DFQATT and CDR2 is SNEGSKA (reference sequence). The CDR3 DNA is TGCAGTGCTAGTAAGGAAGAGACCCAGTACTTC. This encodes CSASKEETQYF.

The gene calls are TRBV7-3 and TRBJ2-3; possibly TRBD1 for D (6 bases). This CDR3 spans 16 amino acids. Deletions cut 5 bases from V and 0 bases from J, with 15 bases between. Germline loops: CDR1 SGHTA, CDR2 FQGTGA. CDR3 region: CASSPKDRGSTDTQYF. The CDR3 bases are TGTGCCAGCAGCCCTAAGGACAGAGGAAGCACAGATACGCAGTATTTT.

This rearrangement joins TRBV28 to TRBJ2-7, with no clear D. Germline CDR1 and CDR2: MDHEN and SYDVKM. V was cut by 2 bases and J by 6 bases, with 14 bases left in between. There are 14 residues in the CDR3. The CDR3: CASSLERKVTEQYF. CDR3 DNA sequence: TGTGCCAGCAGTTTAGAACGGAAGGTGACCGAGCAGTACTTC. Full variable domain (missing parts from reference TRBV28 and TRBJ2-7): DVKVTQSSRYLVKRTGEKVFLECVQDMDHENMFWYRQDPGLGLRLIYFSYDVKMKEKGDIPEGYSVSREKKERFSLILESASTNQTSMYLCASSLERKVTEQYFGPGTRLTVT.

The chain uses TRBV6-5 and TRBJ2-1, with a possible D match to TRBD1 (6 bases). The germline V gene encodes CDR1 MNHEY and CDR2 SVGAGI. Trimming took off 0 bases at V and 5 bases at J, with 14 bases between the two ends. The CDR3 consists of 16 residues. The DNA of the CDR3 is TGTGCCAGCAGTTACTCCCCCAGGGGTGTGCACAATGAGCAGTTCTTC. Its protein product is CASSYSPRGVHNEQFF.

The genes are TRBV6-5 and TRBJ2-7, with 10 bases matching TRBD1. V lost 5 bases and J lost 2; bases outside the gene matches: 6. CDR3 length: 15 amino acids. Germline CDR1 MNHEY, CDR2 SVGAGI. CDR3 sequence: CASSARQGAPYEQYF. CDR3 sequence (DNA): TGTGCCAGCAGTGCAAGACAGGGGGCGCCCTACGAGCAGTACTTC.

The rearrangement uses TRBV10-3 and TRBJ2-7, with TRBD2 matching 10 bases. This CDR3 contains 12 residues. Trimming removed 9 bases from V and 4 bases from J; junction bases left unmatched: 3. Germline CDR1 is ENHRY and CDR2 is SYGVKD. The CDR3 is CAMRTSGYEQYF. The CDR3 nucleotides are TGTGCCATGCGGACTAGCGGATACGAGCAGTACTTC.

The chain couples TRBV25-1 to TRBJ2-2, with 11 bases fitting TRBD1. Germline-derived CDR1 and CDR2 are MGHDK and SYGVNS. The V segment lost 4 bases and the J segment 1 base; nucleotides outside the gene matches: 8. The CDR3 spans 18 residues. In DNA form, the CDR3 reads TGTGCCAGCAGTGCCCGCCGGGACAGGGGGAGGAACACCGGGGAGCTGTTTTTT. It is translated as CASSARRDRGRNTGELFF.

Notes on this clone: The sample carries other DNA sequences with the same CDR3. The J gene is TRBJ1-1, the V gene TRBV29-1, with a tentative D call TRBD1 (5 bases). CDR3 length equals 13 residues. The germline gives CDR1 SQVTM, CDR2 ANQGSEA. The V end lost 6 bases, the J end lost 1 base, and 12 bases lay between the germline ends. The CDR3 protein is CSVADRRNTEAFF. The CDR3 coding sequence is TGCAGCGTCGCCGACAGAAGGAACACTGAAGCTTTCTTT.

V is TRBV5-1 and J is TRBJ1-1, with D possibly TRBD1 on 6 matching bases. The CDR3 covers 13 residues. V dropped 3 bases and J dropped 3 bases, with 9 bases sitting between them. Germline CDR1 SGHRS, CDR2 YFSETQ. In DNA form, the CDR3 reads TGCGCCAGCAGCTGGGACATTTACACTGAAGCTTTCTTT. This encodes CASSWDIYTEAFF.

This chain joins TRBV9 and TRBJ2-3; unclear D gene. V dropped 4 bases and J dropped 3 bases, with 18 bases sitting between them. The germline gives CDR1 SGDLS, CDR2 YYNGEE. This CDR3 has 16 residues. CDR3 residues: CASSPNSDRPTDTQYF. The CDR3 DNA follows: TGTGCCAGCAGCCCCAACTCCGACCGACCTACAGATACGCAGTATTTT.

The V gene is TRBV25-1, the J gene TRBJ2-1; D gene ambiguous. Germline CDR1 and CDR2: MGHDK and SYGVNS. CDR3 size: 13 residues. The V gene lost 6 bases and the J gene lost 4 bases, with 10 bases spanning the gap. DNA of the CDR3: TGTGCCAGCAGAAGCTTGGGGTACAATGAGCAGTTCTTC. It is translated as CASRSLGYNEQFF.